This TCR beta chain came from a study of Ad26.COV2.S vaccination and SARS-CoV-2 variants. Study summary: The donor was enrolled in the Ad26.COV2.S arm of the COV1001 trial.

In regard to this clone: Within the sample, other DNA sequences also encode this same CDR3.

Documented treatment: 15 to 20 received Ad26.COV2.S at low or high dose, single or two shots; 5 received placebo; per-sample allocation not given. The samples date from day 63 after the first vaccine or placebo injection. The donor's status was that of an adult aged 18-55 years in Boston. The data were produced by immunoSEQ multiplex PCR, yet TCRdb's version contains in-frame clones alone and is incomplete. The data hold roughly 320,000 clones, with about nine tenths observed a single time. The clonotype was recovered from a person between 18 and 65 years old who received the Ad26.COV2.S COVID-19 vaccine or a placebo. Specimen: peripheral blood, collected in a trial of Ad26.COV2.S vaccine versus placebo.

The CDR3 nucleotides are TGTGCCAGCAGTCCGTTGGGCACTGAAGCTTTCTTT. Translation gives CASSPLGTEAFF. J is TRBJ1-1 and V is TRBV6-2 or TRBV6-3; D is uncertain. Germline CDR1 reads MNHEY; CDR2 reads SVGEGT. V lost 5 bases and J 4 bases, leaving 8 bases between the germline ends. This CDR3 is 12 amino acids long.